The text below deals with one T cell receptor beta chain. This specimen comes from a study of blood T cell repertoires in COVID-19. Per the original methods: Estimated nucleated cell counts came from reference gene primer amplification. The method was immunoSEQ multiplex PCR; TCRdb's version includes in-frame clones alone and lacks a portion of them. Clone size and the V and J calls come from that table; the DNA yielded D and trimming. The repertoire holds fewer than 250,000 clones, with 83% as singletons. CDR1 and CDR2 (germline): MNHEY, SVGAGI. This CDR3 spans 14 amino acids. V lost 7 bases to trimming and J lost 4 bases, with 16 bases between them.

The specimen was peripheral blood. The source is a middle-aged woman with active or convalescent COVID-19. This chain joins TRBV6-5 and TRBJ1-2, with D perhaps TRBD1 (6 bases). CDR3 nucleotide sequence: TGTGCCAGCACTCCATATGTAGGGGGCTATGGCTACACCTTC. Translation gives CASTPYVGGYGYTF.